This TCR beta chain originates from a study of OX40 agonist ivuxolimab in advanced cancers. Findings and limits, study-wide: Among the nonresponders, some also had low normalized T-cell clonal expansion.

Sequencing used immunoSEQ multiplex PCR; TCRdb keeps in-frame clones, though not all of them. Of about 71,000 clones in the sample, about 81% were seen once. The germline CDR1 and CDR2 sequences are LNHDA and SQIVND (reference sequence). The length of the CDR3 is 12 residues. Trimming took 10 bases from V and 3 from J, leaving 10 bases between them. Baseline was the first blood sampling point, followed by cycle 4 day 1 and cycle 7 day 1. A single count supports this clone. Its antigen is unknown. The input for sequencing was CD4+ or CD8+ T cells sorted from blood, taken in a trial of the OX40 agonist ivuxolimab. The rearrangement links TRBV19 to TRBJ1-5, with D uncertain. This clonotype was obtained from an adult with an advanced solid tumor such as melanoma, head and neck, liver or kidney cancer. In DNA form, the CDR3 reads TGTGCCACCAGTAGTTACAATCAGCCCCAGCATTTT. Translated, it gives CATSSYNQPQHF.